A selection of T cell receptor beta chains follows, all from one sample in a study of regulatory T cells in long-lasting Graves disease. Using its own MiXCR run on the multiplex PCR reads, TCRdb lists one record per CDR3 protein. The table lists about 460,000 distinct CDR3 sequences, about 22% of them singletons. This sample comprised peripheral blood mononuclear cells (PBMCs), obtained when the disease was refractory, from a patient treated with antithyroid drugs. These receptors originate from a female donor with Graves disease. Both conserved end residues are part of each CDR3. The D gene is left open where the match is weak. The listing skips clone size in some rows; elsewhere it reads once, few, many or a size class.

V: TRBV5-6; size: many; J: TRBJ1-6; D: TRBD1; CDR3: CASSLGGGAGNSPLHF; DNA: TGTGCCAGCAGCTTGGGAGGGGGCGCCGGGAATTCACCCCTCCACTTT
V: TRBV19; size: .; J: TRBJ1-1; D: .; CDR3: CASILRPNTEAFF; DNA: TGTGCCAGTATTTTAAGGCCGAACACTGAAGCTTTCTTT
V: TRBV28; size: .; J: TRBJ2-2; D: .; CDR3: CASSLLANYGELFF; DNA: TGTGCCAGCAGTTTACTCGCGAATTACGGGGAGCTGTTTTTT
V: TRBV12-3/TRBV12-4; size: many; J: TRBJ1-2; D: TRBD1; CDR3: CASNLGTGDGYTF; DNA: TGTGCCAGCAACCTGGGGACAGGCGATGGCTACACCTTC
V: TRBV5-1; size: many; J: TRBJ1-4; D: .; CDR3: CASSLDGFNEKLFF; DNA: TGCGCCAGCAGCTTGGACGGGTTTAATGAAAAACTGTTTTTT
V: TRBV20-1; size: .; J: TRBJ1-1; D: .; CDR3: CSARGSANTEAFF; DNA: TGCAGTGCTAGAGGGTCAGCGAACACTGAAGCTTTCTTT
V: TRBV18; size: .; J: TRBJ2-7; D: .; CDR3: CASSPPRQTNEQYF; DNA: TGTGCCAGCTCACCACCTAGGCAAACAAACGAGCAGTACTTC
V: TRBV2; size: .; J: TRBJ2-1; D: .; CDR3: CASSEGLATVDEQFF; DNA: TGTGCCAGCAGTGAAGGGTTAGCGACGGTAGATGAGCAGTTCTTC
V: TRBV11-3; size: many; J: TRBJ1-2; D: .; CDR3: CASSPRGGGYTF; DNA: TGTGCCAGCAGCCCTCGGGGAGGGGGCTACACCTTC
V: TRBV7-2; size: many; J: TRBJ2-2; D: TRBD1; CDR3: CASSLNAVDRATTGELFF; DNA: TGTGCCAGCAGCTTGAACGCCGTGGACAGGGCAACCACCGGGGAGCTGTTTTTT
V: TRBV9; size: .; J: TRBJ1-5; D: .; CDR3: CASSASIRQPQHF; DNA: TGTGCCAGCAGCGCGTCGATCCGGCAGCCCCAGCATTTT